This TCR beta chain stems from a study of CD8+ T cells in alopecia areata. Background on the study: Percentage of affected scalp area was the basis on which treated patients' severity was scored. Regarding the study as a whole: Scalp and blood retained many expanded lesional clones during tofacitinib. Lesional scalp exceeded normal scalp in clonality, especially in alopecia totalis/universalis.

Following RNA extraction, reverse transcription yielded cDNA that acted as the sequencing template. TCRdb's copy holds only in-frame clones and misses some; the assay was immunoSEQ multiplex PCR. Among about 190,000 clones listed, around three fifths were seen once. The germline V gene has CDR1 MNHEY and CDR2 SVGAGI. Trimming at V came to 0 bases and at J to 5 bases, leaving 4 bases not matched to a gene. This CDR3 comprises 15 residues. Treatment noted: oral pan-JAK inhibitor, 5-10 mg twice daily. Regarding this clone: The antigen is unknown.

This chain joins TRBV6-5 and TRBJ1-5; TRBD1 matches 7 bases. The sample was CD4+ T cells sorted from blood, taken at week 24, from a patient treated with tofacitinib. The sequence came from a human donor with alopecia areata. The DNA for the CDR3 is TGTGCCAGCAGTTACTCAGGGACAGCGGATCAGCCCCAGCATTTT. Translating gives CASSYSGTADQPQHF.